This T cell receptor (beta chain) stems from a study of blood T cell repertoires in COVID-19. The wider study: Acute-phase and convalescent COVID-19 samples originated in the United States, Italy and Spain. Sources were T cells, B-cell-depleted T cells, or PBMCs; the material itself was cDNA or gDNA.

After removal of 8 bases from V and 12 bases from J, the junction contained 5 bases not matched to a gene. The CDR3 spans 11 residues. Germline assignment: CDR1 SNHLY and CDR2 FYNNEI. Per the study methods: Researchers report that nucleated cell counts were estimated from reference gene primer amplification. Sequencing used immunoSEQ multiplex PCR; TCRdb keeps in-frame clones, though not all of them. The V and J calls and clone size are taken from that table; D and trimming were inferred from the DNA. The data hold 260,000 or so clones, with roughly 76% observed a single time. The V and J genes are TRBV2 and TRBJ1-4; 8 bases are shared with TRBD1. The sample consisted of peripheral blood. This TCR came from a woman of 80 years or more with COVID-19, enrolled during active disease. The CDR3 region is CASGLTGELFF. CDR3 sequence (DNA): TGTGCCAGCGGGTTGACAGGGGAACTGTTTTTT.